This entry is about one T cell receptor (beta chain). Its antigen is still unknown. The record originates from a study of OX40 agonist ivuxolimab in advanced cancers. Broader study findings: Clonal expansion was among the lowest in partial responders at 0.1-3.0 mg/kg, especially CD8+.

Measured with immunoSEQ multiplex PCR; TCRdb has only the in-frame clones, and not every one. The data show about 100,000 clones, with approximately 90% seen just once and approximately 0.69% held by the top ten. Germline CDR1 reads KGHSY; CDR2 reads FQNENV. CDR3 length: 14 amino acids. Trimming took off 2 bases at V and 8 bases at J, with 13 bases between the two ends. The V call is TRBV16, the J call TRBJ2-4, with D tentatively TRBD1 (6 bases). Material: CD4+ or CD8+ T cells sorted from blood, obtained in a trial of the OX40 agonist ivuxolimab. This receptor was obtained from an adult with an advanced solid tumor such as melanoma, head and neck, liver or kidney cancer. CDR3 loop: CASSQNRVVDIQYF. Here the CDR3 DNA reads TGTGCCAGCAGCCAAAACAGGGTGGTGGACATTCAGTACTTC.